The 30 T cell receptor beta chains in this list originate from one sample, sequenced in a study of regulatory T cells in long-lasting Graves disease. Construction of the TCR beta libraries employed iRepertoire HTBI primers in conjunction with Arm-PCR of CDR3 regions. TCRdb re-derived calls from the multiplex PCR reads in MiXCR, one entry per CDR3 protein. The sample lists hundreds of thousands of distinct CDR3 sequences; around 20% were seen once. Time point specified: persistent/refractory GD, antithyroid drugs over 5 years with positive TRAb. After RNA was extracted from PBMCs, the TCR library was made from it. Sample: peripheral blood mononuclear cells (PBMCs), taken when the disease was refractory, from a patient treated with antithyroid drugs. These receptors came from a female donor with Graves disease.

This clonotype was counted ten times or more. The chain employs TRBV28 and TRBJ1-1; perhaps TRBD1 as D (6 bases). Trimming left V 6 bases short and J 10 bases short, with 18 bases between. Per the germline V gene, CDR1 is MDHEN and CDR2 is SYDVKM. The length of the CDR3 is 13 residues. The CDR3 region has the DNA TGTGCCAGCAGAGGGGGGACATTCTCTGGAGCTTTCTTT. This gives the protein CASRGGTFSGAFF. The entire variable domain, with the rest obtained from reference TRBV28 and TRBJ1-1, is as follows: DVKVTQSSRYLVKRTGEKVFLECVQDMDHENMFWYRQDPGLGLRLIYFSYDVKMKEKGDIPEGYSVSREKKERFSLILESASTNQTSMYLCASRGGTFSGAFFGQGTRLTVV.

This clonotype was seen a handful of times. The chain has TRBV10-2 and TRBJ2-4; 15 bases fit TRBD2. The length of the CDR3 is 16 residues. V trimming: 6 bases; J trimming: 6 bases; junction bases outside the gene matches: 6. The germline V gene has CDR1 WSHSY and CDR2 SAAADI. CDR3 amino acids: CASSTGTSGRRNIQYF. DNA for the CDR3: TGCGCCAGCAGCACTGGGACTAGCGGGAGGAGAAACATTCAGTACTTC.

The rearrangement joins TRBV6-2 or TRBV6-3 to TRBJ1-5; 7 nucleotides line up with TRBD1. This CDR3 spans 15 amino acids. The V gene end was trimmed by 2 bases and the J gene end by 3 bases; junction bases not matched to a gene: 4. Germline-derived CDR1 and CDR2 are MNHEY and SVGEGT. CDR3 sequence (DNA): TGTGCCAGCAGTTACCCGGGACAGATCAATCAGCCCCAGCATTTT. Protein product: CASSYPGQINQPQHF.

The chain is built from TRBV19 and TRBJ2-6; the D gene could be TRBD1 or TRBD2 (5 bases each). This CDR3 region has 15 residues. Germline V gene data show CDR1 as LNHDA and CDR2 as SQIVND (reference sequence). V was pared by 7 bases and J by 4 bases, with 14 bases between. The CDR3 DNA is TGTGCCAGTACCCTGGGGGTCTCCGGGGCCAACGTCCTGACTTTC. Its translation: CASTLGVSGANVLTF.

The table lists this clonotype with many counts. The chain uses TRBV10-3 and TRBJ2-5; maybe TRBD2 (7 bases). This CDR3 is 13 amino acids long. With 8 bases removed from V and 2 bases from J, the gap between germline ends came to 12 bases. Germline CDR1 ENHRY, CDR2 SYGVKD. CDR3 loop: CAIGGGLQETQYF. The CDR3 nucleotides read TGTGCCATCGGGGGGGGCCTACAAGAGACCCAGTACTTC.

This clonotype was seen more than once but under ten times. V gene TRBV7-2 combines with J gene TRBJ2-3; 10 bases are shared with TRBD2. The CDR3 extends over 19 amino acids. CDR1 SGHTA and CDR2 FQGNSA come from the germline V gene. With V trimmed by 4 bases and J by 0 bases, 13 bases remained unmatched. CDR3 residues: CASSYLPTSGLASTDTQYF. CDR3 DNA sequence: TGTGCCAGCAGCTATTTACCCACGTCGGGACTAGCGAGCACAGATACGCAGTATTTT.

This clonotype was seen a handful of times. V gene TRBV5-4 combines with J gene TRBJ2-1; 9 bases are shared with TRBD1. CDR1 and CDR2 (germline): SGHNT, YYREEE (reference sequence). V trimming: 3 bases; J trimming: 9 bases; junction bases outside the gene matches: 10. The CDR3 has 15 amino acids. Here the CDR3 reads CASSSGDRDGAEQFF. The CDR3 DNA is TGTGCCAGCAGCTCGGGGGACAGGGATGGCGCTGAGCAGTTCTTC.

Notes on this clonotype: Mismatch with germline at one junction end may stem from a read error. This chain connects TRBV3-1 to TRBJ2-4; D is uncertain. From germline, CDR1 is LGHDT and CDR2 YNNKEL (reference sequence). This CDR3 has 17 residues. CDR3 in amino acids: CASSTHTSTVAKSIQYF. For the CDR3, the DNA is TGTGCCAGCAGCACACACACAAGTACAGTAGCCAAAAGCATTCAGTACTTC.

This clonotype was observed at least ten times. The chain carries TRBV28 and TRBJ1-5; the D gene is possibly TRBD1 (5 bases). V gave up 5 bases and J gave up 3 bases, with 14 bases separating them. This CDR3 has 15 amino acids. Germline values: CDR1 MDHEN, CDR2 SYDVKM. CDR3 in amino acids: CASSSPGGINQPQHF. In DNA form, the CDR3 reads TGTGCCAGCAGTAGCCCGGGGGGGATCAATCAGCCCCAGCATTTT.

CDR3: CSVPPTGGYETQYF. The CDR3 region has the DNA TGCAGCGTCCCCCCGACAGGGGGCTACGAGACCCAGTACTTC. V and J are TRBV29-1 and TRBJ2-5; TRBD1 matches at 10 bases. J lost 5 bases, V lost 6 bases, and 9 bases had no gene match. The V gene's germline CDR1 is SQVTM and CDR2 ANQGSEA. This CDR3 spans 14 amino acids.

This clonotype was seen a few times. The CDR3 DNA is TGCGCCAGCAGCTGGATGACAGTTACTAGCGGAGGTGAGCAGTACTTC. The encoded protein is CASSWMTVTSGGEQYF. The gene calls are TRBV5-1 and TRBJ2-7; 8 bases line up with TRBD2. The V gene's germline CDR1 is SGHRS and CDR2 YFSETQ. V was pared by 3 bases and J by 7 bases, with 15 bases of the junction left unmatched. The CDR3 loop spans 16 amino acids. The full variable domain, in which reference TRBV5-1 and TRBJ2-7 provide the parts outside the CDR3, is KAGVTQTPRYLIKTRGQQVTLSCSPISGHRSVSWYQQTPGQGLQFLFEYFSETQRNKGNFPGRFSGRQFSNSRSEMNVSTLELGDSALYLCASSWMTVTSGGEQYFGPGTRLTVT.

V is TRBV11-2 and J is TRBJ1-1; no clear D gene. Germline CDR1 and CDR2: SGHAT and FQNNGV. Trimming stripped 1 base from V and 6 bases from J, with 9 bases between. The CDR3 contains 13 residues. CDR3 sequence reads: CASSLGFPAEAFF. In DNA, the CDR3 is TGTGCCAGCAGCTTAGGGTTTCCAGCTGAAGCTTTCTTT.

The chain has TRBV19 and TRBJ2-7; TRBD1 agrees at 12 bases. V was clipped by 4 bases and J by 2 bases; unmatched bases: 3. The germline CDR1 and CDR2 sequences are LNHDA and SQIVND (reference sequence). The CDR3 is 15 amino acids. The CDR3 sequence: CASSKGQGATYEQYF. The CDR3 DNA follows: TGTGCCAGTAGTAAGGGACAGGGGGCTACCTACGAGCAGTACTTC.

This clonotype was counted many times. The V gene is TRBV6-1, the J gene TRBJ2-7; TRBD1 matches at 7 bases. With 7 bases clipped from V and 2 bases from J, the junction kept 11 bases outside the gene matches. The CDR3 has 15 amino acids. Germline values: CDR1 MNHNS, CDR2 SASEGT. As DNA, the CDR3 is TGTGCCAGCACCCCCATCGGGACAGACCCCTACGAGCAGTACTTC. It yields the protein CASTPIGTDPYEQYF.

The gene calls are TRBV11-2 and TRBJ1-1; D unclear. V was pared by 1 base and J by 10 bases, with 13 bases between. The V gene's germline CDR1 is SGHAT and CDR2 FQNNGV. The CDR3 is made up of 13 amino acids. This chain's CDR3 is CASSLVSARGAFF. The CDR3 DNA reads TGTGCCAGCAGCTTAGTCTCAGCTCGAGGAGCTTTCTTT.

This clonotype was observed at least ten times. V gene TRBV5-1 combines with J gene TRBJ2-2; D gene unclear. This CDR3 spans 13 amino acids. CDR1 is SGHRS and CDR2 is YFSETQ in the germline V gene. V shed 0 bases and J shed 5 bases, with 5 bases lying between them. CDR3 in amino acids: CASSLDYTGELFF. The CDR3 DNA follows: TGCGCCAGCAGCTTGGACTATACCGGGGAGCTGTTTTTT.

The chain combines TRBV18 with TRBJ1-1; no reliable D call. The germline CDR1 and CDR2 sequences are KGHSH and LQKENI. CDR3 length: 12 residues. Trimming stripped 9 bases from V and 1 base from J, with 9 bases between. CDR3 amino acids: CASHPGNTEAFF. In nucleotides, the CDR3 is TGTGCCAGTCACCCAGGGAACACTGAAGCTTTCTTT. The full variable domain, its missing parts supplied by reference TRBV18 and TRBJ1-1, is NAGVMQNPRHLVRRRGQEARLRCSPMKGHSHVYWYRQLPEEGLKFMVYLQKENIIDESGMPKERFSAEFPKEGPSILRIQQVVRGDSAAYFCASHPGNTEAFFGQGTRLTVV.

This clonotype was observed many times. The chain recombines TRBV12-3 or TRBV12-4 with TRBJ2-3; 9 nucleotides align to TRBD2. J gave up 3 bases and V 7 bases, and 8 bases lay outside the gene matches. This CDR3 is built from 15 residues. Here the CDR3 DNA reads TGTGCCAGCACCTTGGGACTAGCAGGTACAGATACGCAGTATTTT. It translates to CASTLGLAGTDTQYF.

This clonotype was found many times. The chain combines TRBV7-3 with TRBJ1-1; perhaps TRBD1 as D (5 bases). Germline V CDR1 and CDR2: SGHTA, FQGTGA. With 0 bases removed from V and 4 bases from J, the gap between germline ends came to 9 bases. CDR3 length equals 14 residues. CDR3 sequence reads: CASSLTGGGTEAFF. As DNA, the CDR3 is TGTGCCAGCAGCTTAACAGGTGGGGGCACTGAAGCTTTCTTT.

The chain has TRBV9 and TRBJ2-2; D is tentatively TRBD1 or TRBD2 (5 bases each). Per the germline V gene, CDR1 is SGDLS and CDR2 is YYNGEE. The CDR3 runs 16 residues. V was clipped by 4 bases and J by 5 bases, with 18 bases between them. The CDR3 here is CASSPFGWGSTGELFF. CDR3 coding DNA: TGTGCCAGCAGCCCTTTCGGGTGGGGGAGTACCGGGGAGCTGTTTTTT.

The chain has TRBV5-1 and TRBJ1-5; D possibly corresponds to TRBD1 (5 bases). The CDR3 contains 16 residues. Germline V gene sequence: CDR1 SGHRS, CDR2 YFSETQ. The germline V and J ends were trimmed by 0 bases and 6 bases, with 16 bases remaining between them. This CDR3 is CASSLGPRAFGQPQHF. The CDR3 DNA sequence: TGCGCCAGCAGCTTGGGTCCCAGGGCGTTCGGTCAGCCCCAGCATTTT.

The rearrangement links TRBV4-2 to TRBJ2-4; 9 positions agree with TRBD2. The CDR3 length is 20 residues. Losses at the gene ends were 0 bases for V and 0 bases for J; bases not matched to a gene: 12. Germline V gene data show CDR1 as LGHNA and CDR2 as YNFKEQ. In DNA, the CDR3 is TGTGCCAGCAGCCAAGATGGGGGGACTAGCCTGAATCTAGCCAAAAACATTCAGTACTTC. It encodes CASSQDGGTSLNLAKNIQYF.

J is TRBJ2-3 and V is TRBV15, with TRBD2 identical over 10 bases. Germline assignment: CDR1 LNHNV and CDR2 YYDKDF (reference sequence). V gave up 5 bases and J gave up 5 bases; unmatched junction bases: 10. This CDR3 region has 16 residues. CDR3 protein: CATSYRPSGSRDTQYF. The DNA of the CDR3 is TGTGCCACCAGCTACCGGCCTAGCGGGAGTCGAGATACGCAGTATTTT. The entire variable domain, with the rest obtained from reference TRBV15 and TRBJ2-3, is as follows: DAMVIQNPRYQVTQFGKPVTLSCSQTLNHNVMYWYQQKSSQAPKLLFHYYDKDFNNEADTPDNFQSRRPNTSFCFLDIRSPGLGDTAMYLCATSYRPSGSRDTQYFGPGTRLTVL.

This clonotype came up many times. CDR3 residues: CASSPGLGRKGVETQYF. DNA for the CDR3: TGTGCCAGCAGTCCGGGATTGGGTAGGAAGGGCGTGGAGACCCAGTACTTC. The V and J genes are TRBV28 and TRBJ2-5; D is possibly TRBD2 (5 bases). The CDR3 is 17 residues long. V shed 5 bases and J shed 5 bases, with 24 bases lying between them. Germline V gene lookup returns CDR1 MDHEN and CDR2 SYDVKM.

This clonotype was found many times. The chain couples TRBV7-9 to TRBJ2-7, with 12 nucleotides matching TRBD1. The V and J ends lost 4 bases and 4 bases, in that order; junction bases with no gene match: 5. The CDR3 is made up of 15 amino acids. The germline V gene has CDR1 SEHNR and CDR2 FQNEAQ (reference sequence). This CDR3 reads CASSWDRGRRYEQYF. In DNA form, the CDR3 reads TGTGCCAGCAGCTGGGACAGGGGGCGACGGTACGAGCAGTACTTC.

The chain recombines TRBV5-1 with TRBJ2-7, with TRBD2 identical over 12 bases. The CDR3 extends over 20 amino acids. Germline V gene data show CDR1 as SGHRS and CDR2 as YFSETQ. The junction had 17 bases not matched to a gene; V was cut back by 4 bases and J by 0 bases. The CDR3 DNA is TGCGCCAGCAGCCCCTCAACCGGGACTAGCGGGTCCTTCTTCTCCTACGAGCAGTACTTC. This sequence encodes CASSPSTGTSGSFFSYEQYF.

This sequence joins TRBV5-1 and TRBJ1-5; TRBD1 matches 7 bases. The germline CDR1 and CDR2 sequences are SGHRS and YFSETQ. This CDR3 spans 16 amino acids. Germline trimming cut 5 bases from V and 0 bases from J; bases unmatched to any gene: 8. The CDR3, as DNA: TGCGCCAGCAGTTCAAACAGGGGATATAGCAATCAGCCCCAGCATTTT. Amino acids: CASSSNRGYSNQPQHF.

This clonotype turned up a few times. J is TRBJ1-2 and V is TRBV19, with TRBD1 matching over 9 bases. V shed 7 bases and J 2 bases; nucleotides not matched to a gene: 8. The germline V gene encodes CDR1 LNHDA and CDR2 SQIVND (reference sequence). The CDR3 spans 15 residues. DNA of the CDR3: TGTGCCAGTACCCCAACAGGGGGCGTCAACTATGGCTACACCTTC. Translated: CASTPTGGVNYGYTF. Looking up the rest from reference TRBV19 and TRBJ1-2 gives the full variable domain: DGGITQSPKYLFRKEGQNVTLSCEQNLNHDAMYWYRQDPGQGLRLIYYSQIVNDFQKGDIAEGYSVSREKKESFPLTVTSAQKNPTAFYLCASTPTGGVNYGYTFGSGTRLTVV.

The J gene is TRBJ1-6, the V gene TRBV7-9; D gene unclear. Germline V gives CDR1 SEHNR, CDR2 FQNEAQ (reference sequence). This CDR3 is built from 12 residues. Deletions cut 2 bases from V and 8 bases from J, with 4 bases between. CDR3 DNA sequence: TGTGCCAGCAGCTTAATTGATTCACCCCTCCACTTT. It is translated as CASSLIDSPLHF. Based on the CDR3 plus reference TRBV7-9 and TRBJ1-6, the full variable domain is DTGVSQNPRHKITKRGQNVTFRCDPISEHNRLYWYRQTLGQGPEFLTYFQNEAQLEKSRLLSDRFSAERPKGSFSTLEIQRTEQGDSAMYLCASSLIDSPLHFGNGTRLTVT.

This clonotype has just a few counts. This chain joins TRBV7-9 and TRBJ2-5, with D perhaps matching TRBD1 or TRBD2 (5 bases each). The CDR3 runs to 16 residues. Germline values: CDR1 SEHNR, CDR2 FQNEAQ (reference sequence). The V and J ends lost 5 bases and 4 bases respectively, with 20 bases between them. DNA for the CDR3: TGTGCCAGCAGCACCTCCCACACGGGGCCCCGAGAGACCCAGTACTTC. Translating gives CASSTSHTGPRETQYF.